The clone carrying this TCR beta chain turned up a few times. These data belong to a study of response to subunit inactivated influenza vaccine. TCRdb re-analysed the RT-PCR reads in MiXCR, keeping a single row per CDR3 protein. The repertoire includes more than 550,000 distinct CDR3 sequences, about 11% of them detected once, and approximately 11% sits in the top ten. Germline loops: CDR1 LNHNV, CDR2 YYDKDF (reference sequence). With 0 bases removed from V and 12 bases from J, the gap between germline ends came to 20 bases. The CDR3 sequence is 15 residues long. The sample was also linked to a second study, of T cells expressing NK-cell markers. From that paper: With UMIs, 5'RACE template switching was used to make TCR beta cDNA. Sorted T-cell subsets CD3+CD56+NKG2C+, CD3+CD56+NKG2C- and CD3+CD56-NKG2C+ were TCR beta-sequenced.

Sequenced material: PBMCs from blood, taken on the day of vaccination. The rearrangement uses TRBV15 and TRBJ1-1; D call uncertain. This TCR derives from a man over 45 who received an inactivated influenza vaccine. CDR3 residues: CATSREWDREGLTFF. The CDR3 coding sequence is TGTGCCACCAGCAGAGAATGGGATCGGGAGGGTTTAACTTTCTTT.